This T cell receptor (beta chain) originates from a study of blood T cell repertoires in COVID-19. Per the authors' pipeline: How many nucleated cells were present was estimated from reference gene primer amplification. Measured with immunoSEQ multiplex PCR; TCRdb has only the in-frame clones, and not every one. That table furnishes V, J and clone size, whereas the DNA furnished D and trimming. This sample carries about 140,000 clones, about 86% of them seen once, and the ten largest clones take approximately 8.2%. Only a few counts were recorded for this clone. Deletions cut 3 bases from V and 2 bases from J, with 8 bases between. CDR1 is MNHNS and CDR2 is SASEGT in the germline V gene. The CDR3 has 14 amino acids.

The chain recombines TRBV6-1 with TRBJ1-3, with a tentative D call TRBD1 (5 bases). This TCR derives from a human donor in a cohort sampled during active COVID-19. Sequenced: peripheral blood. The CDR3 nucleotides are TGTGCCAGCAGTGACAGGGCTGCTGGAAACACCATATATTTT. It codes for CASSDRAAGNTIYF.